Each of the 15 T cell receptor beta chains below was sequenced from the same sample in a study of cytomegalovirus exposure and HLA in healthy donors. The PCR employed 60 Vbeta primers together with 13 Jbeta primers. TCRdb keeps only in-frame clones here, not all; method: immunoSEQ multiplex PCR. This repertoire includes 100,000 to 150,000 clones. Source material: PBMCs. The receptors were sampled from a woman between 35 and 50 years old in good health and CMV-seropositive.

V and J are TRBV7-9 and TRBJ2-7; 7 nucleotides agree with TRBD2. V lost 0 bases and J lost 2; bases outside the gene matches: 10. The CDR3 totals 17 residues. The germline V gene has CDR1 SEHNR and CDR2 FQNEAQ (reference sequence). The CDR3 coding sequence is TGTGCCAGCAGCTTAGCGCGGGAGTTTCTTTCCCCCTACGAGCAGTACTTC. Translated, it gives CASSLAREFLSPYEQYF.

The chain uses TRBV5-1 and TRBJ2-3; D might be TRBD2 (6 bases). CDR3 length equals 15 residues. Germline CDR1 SGHRS, CDR2 YFSETQ. V was cut by 3 bases and J by 0 bases, with 11 bases left in between. Here the CDR3 DNA reads TGCGCCAGCAGCTCGGGACTTCAGAGCACAGATACGCAGTATTTT. Its translation: CASSSGLQSTDTQYF.

The chain has TRBV9 and TRBJ2-1; 10 bases match TRBD1. Germline V CDR1 and CDR2: SGDLS, YYNGEE. This CDR3 is 13 amino acids long. V was pared by 6 bases and J by 12 bases, with 9 bases of the junction left unmatched. The CDR3 coding sequence is TGTGCCAGCAACGGACAGGGGGGGGATGGGCAGTTCTTC. Translating gives CASNGQGGDGQFF.

The rearrangement joins TRBV9 to TRBJ1-1, with a tentative D call TRBD1 (5 bases). The CDR3 extends over 13 amino acids. The germline CDR1 and CDR2 sequences are SGDLS and YYNGEE. Trimming shortened V by 3 bases and J by 2 bases, and 8 bases separated the two germline ends. CDR3 region: CASSGGHNTEAFF. The DNA of the CDR3 is TGTGCCAGCAGCGGCGGACATAACACTGAAGCTTTCTTT.

This rearrangement joins TRBV5-8 to TRBJ1-3; no reliable D call. Germline assignment: CDR1 SGHTS and CDR2 YDEGEE. The CDR3 is 13 amino acids. Trimming cost V 0 bases and J 4 bases, with 5 bases left between them. The CDR3 bases are TGTGCCAGCAGCTTGGTGGGCGGAAACACCATATATTTT. Its protein is CASSLVGGNTIYF.

The chain recombines TRBV9 with TRBJ2-1; 13 positions agree with TRBD2. Germline values: CDR1 SGDLS, CDR2 YYNGEE. The CDR3 runs to 16 residues. J was trimmed by 4 bases and V by 3 bases; bases with no gene match: 4. Here the CDR3 DNA reads TGTGCCAGCAGCGGGACGGGACTAGCGGGATACAATGAGCAGTTCTTC. Its translation is CASSGTGLAGYNEQFF.

The rearrangement uses TRBV5-1 and TRBJ2-3; unclear D gene. Germline V lookup: CDR1 SGHRS, CDR2 YFSETQ. The CDR3 extends over 15 amino acids. Trimming took off 0 bases at V and 5 bases at J, with 13 bases between the two ends. The CDR3 region has the DNA TGCGCCAGCAGCTTGGGCGAGGCCTGGCTAGATACGCAGTATTTT. This encodes CASSLGEAWLDTQYF. Supplemented by reference TRBV5-1 and TRBJ2-3, the full variable domain reads KAGVTQTPRYLIKTRGQQVTLSCSPISGHRSVSWYQQTPGQGLQFLFEYFSETQRNKGNFPGRFSGRQFSNSRSEMNVSTLELGDSALYLCASSLGEAWLDTQYFGPGTRLTVL.

The genes are TRBV5-5 and TRBJ2-2; D gene uncertain. The germline V gene encodes CDR1 SGHKS and CDR2 YYEKEE (reference sequence). V was shortened by 4 bases and J by 3 bases, with 4 bases between the two germline ends. The CDR3 totals 12 residues. The CDR3 reads CASSQYTGELFF. The CDR3 DNA follows: TGTGCCAGCAGCCAGTACACCGGGGAGCTGTTTTTT.

The chain recombines TRBV19 with TRBJ1-2, with a possible D match to TRBD1 (6 bases). The CDR3 length is 14 residues. Germline values: CDR1 LNHDA, CDR2 SQIVND (reference sequence). Trimming removed 4 bases at V and 3 bases at J, with 12 bases between. The CDR3 protein is CASSNSQGYYGYTF. The DNA for the CDR3 is TGTGCCAGTAGTAATTCACAGGGCTACTATGGCTACACCTTC.

The J gene is TRBJ2-3, the V gene TRBV4-1; D is unresolved. This CDR3 comprises 15 residues. Trimming removed 0 bases at V and 2 bases at J, with 9 bases between. CDR1 MGHRA and CDR2 YSYEKL come from the germline V gene. The DNA for the CDR3 is TGCGCCAGCAGCCAAGAGGGCTCCTCCACAGATACGCAGTATTTT. Amino acid sequence: CASSQEGSSTDTQYF.

This rearrangement joins TRBV5-1 to TRBJ1-2; D remains ambiguous. V was shortened by 0 bases and J by 6 bases, with 9 bases between the two germline ends. Germline CDR1 is SGHRS and CDR2 is YFSETQ. The CDR3 is 13 residues long. CDR3 bases: TGCGCCAGCAGCTTGGGCGGGCAGAATGGCTACACCTTC. Its protein is CASSLGGQNGYTF.

A word on this clone: The identical CDR3 is also encoded by other nucleotide sequences in the sample. The chain joins TRBV10-3 to TRBJ2-2; the D gene is possibly TRBD2 (6 bases). In germline, CDR1 is ENHRY, CDR2 SYGVKD. The CDR3 contains 15 residues. V lost 3 bases and J lost 0, with 8 bases in between. The CDR3, as DNA: TGTGCCATCAGTGAACGCGGGACGAACACCGGGGAGCTGTTTTTT. It encodes CAISERGTNTGELFF.

V is TRBV7-9 and J is TRBJ2-3; TRBD2 matches 8 bases. CDR3 length equals 16 residues. Germline CDR1 SEHNR, CDR2 FQNEAQ (reference sequence). V was pared by 3 bases and J by 4 bases, with 9 bases of the junction left unmatched. In DNA, the CDR3 is TGTGCCAGCAGCTTGGTCAAGCGGGAGATTCCAGATACGCAGTATTTT. Amino acid sequence: CASSLVKREIPDTQYF.

V usage is TRBV27 and J usage is TRBJ2-7, with TRBD2 identical over 8 bases. Unmatched junction bases numbered 11, after V lost 6 bases and J lost 7 bases. Looked up from germline, CDR1 is MNHEY and CDR2 is SMNVEV (reference sequence). This CDR3 comprises 14 residues. This CDR3 reads CASSFKRERGEQYF. Written as DNA, the CDR3 is TGTGCCAGCAGCTTCAAGCGGGAGAGAGGTGAGCAGTACTTC.

CDR3 DNA sequence: TGTGCCAGCAGTTCCCGGAGAGGTCAAGAGACCCAGTACTTC. Translating gives CASSSRRGQETQYF. V and J are TRBV28 and TRBJ2-5, with D uncertain. Per germline, CDR1 MDHEN and CDR2 SYDVKM. The CDR3 sequence is 14 residues long. V was pared by 4 bases and J by 2 bases, with 11 bases between.